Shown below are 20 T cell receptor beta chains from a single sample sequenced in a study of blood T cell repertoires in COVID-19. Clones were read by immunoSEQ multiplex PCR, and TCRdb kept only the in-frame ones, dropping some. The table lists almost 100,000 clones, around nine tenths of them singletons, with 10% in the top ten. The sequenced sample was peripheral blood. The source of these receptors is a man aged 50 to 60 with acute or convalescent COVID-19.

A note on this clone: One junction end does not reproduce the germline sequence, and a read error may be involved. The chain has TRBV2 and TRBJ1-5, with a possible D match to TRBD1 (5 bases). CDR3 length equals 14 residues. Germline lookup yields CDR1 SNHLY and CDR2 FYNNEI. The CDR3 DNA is TGTGCCAGCGGTGAGGAGGGACCCAATCAGCCCCAGCATTTT. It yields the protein CASGEEGPNQPQHF. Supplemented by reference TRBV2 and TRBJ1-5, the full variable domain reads EPEVTQTPSHQVTQMGQEVILRCVPISNHLYFYWYRQILGQKVEFLVSFYNNEISEKSEIFDDQFSVERPDGSNFTLKIRSTKLEDSAMYFCASGEEGPNQPQHFGDGTRLSIL.

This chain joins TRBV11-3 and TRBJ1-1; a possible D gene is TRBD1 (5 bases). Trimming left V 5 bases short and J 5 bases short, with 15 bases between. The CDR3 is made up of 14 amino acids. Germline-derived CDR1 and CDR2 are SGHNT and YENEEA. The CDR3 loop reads CASSLLTDLTEAFF. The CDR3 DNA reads TGTGCCAGCAGCCTCCTGACAGACCTAACTGAAGCTTTCTTT. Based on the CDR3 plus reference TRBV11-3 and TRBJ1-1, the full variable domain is EAGVVQSPRYKIIEKKQPVAFWCNPISGHNTLYWYLQNLGQGPELLIRYENEEAVDDSQLPKDRFSAERLKGVDSTLKIQPAELGDSAVYLCASSLLTDLTEAFFGQGTRLTVV.

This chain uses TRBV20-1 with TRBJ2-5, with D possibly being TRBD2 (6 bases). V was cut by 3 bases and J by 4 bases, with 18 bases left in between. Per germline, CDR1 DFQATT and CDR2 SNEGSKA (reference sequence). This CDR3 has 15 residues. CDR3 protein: CSASLRVGSGETQYF. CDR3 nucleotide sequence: TGCAGTGCTAGTCTTCGAGTCGGGAGTGGAGAGACCCAGTACTTC.

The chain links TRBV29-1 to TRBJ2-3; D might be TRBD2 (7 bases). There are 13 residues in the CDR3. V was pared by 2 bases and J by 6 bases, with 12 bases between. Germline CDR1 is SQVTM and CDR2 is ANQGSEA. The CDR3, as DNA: TGCAGCGTTGAATCGGGGGGCAAGGATACGCAGTATTTT. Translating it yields CSVESGGKDTQYF.

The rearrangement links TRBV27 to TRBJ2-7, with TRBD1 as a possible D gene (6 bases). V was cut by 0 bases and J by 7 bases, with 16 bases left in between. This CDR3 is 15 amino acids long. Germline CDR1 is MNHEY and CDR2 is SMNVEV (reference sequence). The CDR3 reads CASSLSRNRVGEQYF. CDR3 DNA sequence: TGTGCCAGCAGTTTATCGAGGAACAGGGTGGGAGAGCAGTACTTC.

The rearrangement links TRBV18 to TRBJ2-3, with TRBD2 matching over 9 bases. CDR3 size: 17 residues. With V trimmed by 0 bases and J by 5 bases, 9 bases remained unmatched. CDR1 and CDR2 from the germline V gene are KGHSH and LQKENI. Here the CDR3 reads CASSPPTAGGAGDTQYF. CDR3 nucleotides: TGTGCCAGCTCACCACCTACAGCGGGAGGAGCCGGAGATACGCAGTATTTT.

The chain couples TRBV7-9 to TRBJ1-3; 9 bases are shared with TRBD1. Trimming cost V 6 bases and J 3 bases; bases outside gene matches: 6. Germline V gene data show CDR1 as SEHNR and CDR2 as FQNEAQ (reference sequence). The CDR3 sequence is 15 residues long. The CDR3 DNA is TGTGCCAGCAGAGGGACAGGGATCGATGGAAACACCATATATTTT. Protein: CASRGTGIDGNTIYF.

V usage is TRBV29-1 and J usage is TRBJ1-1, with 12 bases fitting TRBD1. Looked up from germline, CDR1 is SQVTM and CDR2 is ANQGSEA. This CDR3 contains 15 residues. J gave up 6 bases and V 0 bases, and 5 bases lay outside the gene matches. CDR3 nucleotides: TGCAGCGTTGAAGACTCCGGGACAGGGGGCCCTGAAGCTTTCTTT. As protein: CSVEDSGTGGPEAFF.

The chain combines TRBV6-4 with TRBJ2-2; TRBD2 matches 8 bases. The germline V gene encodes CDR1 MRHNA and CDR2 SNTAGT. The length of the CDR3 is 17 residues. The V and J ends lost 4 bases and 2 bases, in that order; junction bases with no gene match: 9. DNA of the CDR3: TGTGCCAGCAGTGCCCTTCGACTAGCGCTAAACACCGGGGAGCTGTTTTTT. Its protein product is CASSALRLALNTGELFF.

CDR3 sequence: CASSPRTGDSYEQYF. CDR3 DNA sequence: TGTGCCAGTAGTCCTCGGACAGGAGACTCCTACGAGCAGTACTTC. The gene calls are TRBV19 and TRBJ2-7; TRBD1 aligns across 7 bases. The CDR3 covers 15 residues. Germline V CDR1 and CDR2: LNHDA, SQIVND (reference sequence). J gave up 0 bases and V 5 bases, and 7 bases lay outside the gene matches.

The DNA for the CDR3 is TGTGCCAGTAGTCGTGGGGAGACCCTCACTGAAGCTTTCTTT. Translating it yields CASSRGETLTEAFF. The rearrangement links TRBV19 to TRBJ1-1; no clear D gene. The CDR3 runs 14 residues. V lost 5 bases and J lost 4, with 14 bases in between. CDR1 LNHDA and CDR2 SQIVND come from the germline V gene (reference sequence).

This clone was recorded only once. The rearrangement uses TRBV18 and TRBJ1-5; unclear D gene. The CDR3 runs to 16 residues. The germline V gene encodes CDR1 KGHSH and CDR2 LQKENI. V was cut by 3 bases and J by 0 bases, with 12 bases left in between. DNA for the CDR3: TGTGCCAGCTCACCTTCGACACCGAATAGCAATCAGCCCCAGCATTTT. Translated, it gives CASSPSTPNSNQPQHF.

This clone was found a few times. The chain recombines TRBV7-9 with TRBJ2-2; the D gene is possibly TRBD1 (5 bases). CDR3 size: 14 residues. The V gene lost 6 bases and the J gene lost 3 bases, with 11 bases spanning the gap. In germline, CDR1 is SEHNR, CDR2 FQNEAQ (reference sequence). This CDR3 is CASRYTGDTGELFF. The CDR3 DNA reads TGTGCCAGCAGGTATACAGGCGACACCGGGGAGCTGTTTTTT.

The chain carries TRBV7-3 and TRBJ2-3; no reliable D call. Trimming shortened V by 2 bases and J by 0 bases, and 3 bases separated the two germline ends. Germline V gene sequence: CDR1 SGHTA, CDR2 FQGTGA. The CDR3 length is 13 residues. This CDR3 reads CASSLGSTDTQYF. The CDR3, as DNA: TGTGCCAGCAGCTTAGGCAGCACAGATACGCAGTATTTT.

The CDR3 region has the DNA TGCGCCAGCAGCTTCCGGACAGGGGAAGAGACCCAGTACTTC. Protein: CASSFRTGEETQYF. The chain uses TRBV5-1 and TRBJ2-5, with 9 bases lining up with TRBD1. V lost 2 bases to trimming and J lost 3 bases; unmatched junction nucleotides: 2. The CDR3 runs to 14 residues. Looked up from germline, CDR1 is SGHRS and CDR2 is YFSETQ.

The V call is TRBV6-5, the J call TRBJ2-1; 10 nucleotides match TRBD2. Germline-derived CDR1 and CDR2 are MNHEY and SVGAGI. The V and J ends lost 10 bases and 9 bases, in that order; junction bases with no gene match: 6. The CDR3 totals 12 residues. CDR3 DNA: TGTGCCATTAGCGGGAGGCGAGGTGAGCAGTTCTTC. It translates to CAISGRRGEQFF.

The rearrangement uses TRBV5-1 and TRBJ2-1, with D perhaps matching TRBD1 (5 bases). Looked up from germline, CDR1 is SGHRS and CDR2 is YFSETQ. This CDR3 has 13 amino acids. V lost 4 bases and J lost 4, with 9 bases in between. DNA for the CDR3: TGCGCCAGCAGCACAAGACAGTACAATGAGCAGTTCTTC. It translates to CASSTRQYNEQFF.

In DNA form, the CDR3 reads TGTGCCAGCAGTGAACCACCGAGCTCCTACAATGAGCAGTTCTTC. Protein product: CASSEPPSSYNEQFF. The V and J genes are TRBV6-1 and TRBJ2-1, with no clear D. Trimming pared 2 bases from V and 0 bases from J, leaving 8 bases between. Germline values: CDR1 MNHNS, CDR2 SASEGT. The CDR3 totals 15 residues.

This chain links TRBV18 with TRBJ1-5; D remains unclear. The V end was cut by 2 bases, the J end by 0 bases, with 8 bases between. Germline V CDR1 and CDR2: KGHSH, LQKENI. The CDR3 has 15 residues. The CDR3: CASSPTQSSNQPQHF. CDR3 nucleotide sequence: TGTGCCAGCTCACCAACCCAGTCTAGCAATCAGCCCCAGCATTTT.

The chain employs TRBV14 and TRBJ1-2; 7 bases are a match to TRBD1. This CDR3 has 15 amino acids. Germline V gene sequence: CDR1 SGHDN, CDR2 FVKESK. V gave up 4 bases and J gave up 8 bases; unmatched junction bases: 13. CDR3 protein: CASSPDRTRVGGYTF. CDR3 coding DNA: TGTGCCAGCAGCCCGGACAGGACCAGGGTAGGAGGCTACACCTTC.